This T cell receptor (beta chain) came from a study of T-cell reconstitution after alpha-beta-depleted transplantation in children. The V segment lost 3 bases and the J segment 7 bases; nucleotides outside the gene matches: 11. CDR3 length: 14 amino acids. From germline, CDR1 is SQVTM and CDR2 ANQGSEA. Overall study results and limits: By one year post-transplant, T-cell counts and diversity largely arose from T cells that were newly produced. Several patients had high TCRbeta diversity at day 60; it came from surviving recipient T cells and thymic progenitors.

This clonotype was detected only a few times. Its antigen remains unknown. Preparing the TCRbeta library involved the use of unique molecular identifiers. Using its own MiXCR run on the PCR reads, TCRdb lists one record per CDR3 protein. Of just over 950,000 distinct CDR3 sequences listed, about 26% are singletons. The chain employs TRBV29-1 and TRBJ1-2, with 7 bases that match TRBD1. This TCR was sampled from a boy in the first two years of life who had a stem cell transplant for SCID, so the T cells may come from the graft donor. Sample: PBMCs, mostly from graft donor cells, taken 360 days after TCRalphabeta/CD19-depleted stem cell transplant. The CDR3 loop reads CSVDQRDRIGGYTF. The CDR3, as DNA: TGCAGCGTTGATCAGAGGGACAGAATCGGTGGCTACACCTTC.